The clone carrying this T cell receptor (beta chain) has more than one count but fewer than ten. What it binds is unknown. cDNA synthesis used the whole RNA isolate, giving expressed TCRB sequences. TCRdb's copy holds only in-frame clones and misses some; the assay was immunoSEQ multiplex PCR. The table shows some 700,000 clones, with 13% occurring only once. The data were taken from a study of beta chain features in type 1 diabetes. V was shortened by 0 bases and J by 2 bases, with 8 bases between the two germline ends. In germline, CDR1 is GTSNPN, CDR2 SVGIG (reference sequence). The CDR3 runs 13 residues. Overall study findings and caveats: Within each of all four CD4+ subsets, Type 1 diabetes patients had TCRB CDR3s that were moderately but significantly shorter. Resolution of whether HLA type affects TCRB rearrangement was not achieved here.

Source material: naive CD4+ T cells from blood. The chain is built from TRBV30 and TRBJ2-7; D is uncertain. This TCR was recovered from a young man with type 1 diabetes. The CDR3 region has the DNA TGTGCCTGGAGTGTAGTAGAACCCTACGAGCAGTACTTC. It yields the protein CAWSVVEPYEQYF.